This T cell receptor (beta chain) originates from a study of identifying expanded T cells in peripheral blood. Measured with immunoSEQ multiplex PCR; TCRdb has only the in-frame clones, and not every one. The sample consists of 60,000 to 70,000 clones, about 85% of them appearing once. This clonotype originated in a person between 18 and 75 years old in good health. The sequencing input was blood.

This chain's CDR3 is CASSLVSWGQGRNYGYTF. CDR3 nucleotides: TGTGCCAGCAGCTTAGTCTCCTGGGGACAGGGAAGAAACTATGGCTACACCTTC. The V call is TRBV7-8, the J call TRBJ1-2; 9 positions agree with TRBD1. V lost 1 base, J lost 2 bases, and 11 bases stayed unmatched. Germline loops: CDR1 SGHVS, CDR2 FQNEAQ. The length of the CDR3 is 18 residues. Full variable domain (remainder filled in from reference TRBV7-8 and TRBJ1-2): GAGVSQSPRYKVAKRGQDVALRCDPISGHVSLFWYQQALGQGPEFLTYFQNEAQLDKSGLPSDRFFAERPEGSVSTLKIQRTQQEDSAVYLCASSLVSWGQGRNYGYTFGSGTRLTVV.